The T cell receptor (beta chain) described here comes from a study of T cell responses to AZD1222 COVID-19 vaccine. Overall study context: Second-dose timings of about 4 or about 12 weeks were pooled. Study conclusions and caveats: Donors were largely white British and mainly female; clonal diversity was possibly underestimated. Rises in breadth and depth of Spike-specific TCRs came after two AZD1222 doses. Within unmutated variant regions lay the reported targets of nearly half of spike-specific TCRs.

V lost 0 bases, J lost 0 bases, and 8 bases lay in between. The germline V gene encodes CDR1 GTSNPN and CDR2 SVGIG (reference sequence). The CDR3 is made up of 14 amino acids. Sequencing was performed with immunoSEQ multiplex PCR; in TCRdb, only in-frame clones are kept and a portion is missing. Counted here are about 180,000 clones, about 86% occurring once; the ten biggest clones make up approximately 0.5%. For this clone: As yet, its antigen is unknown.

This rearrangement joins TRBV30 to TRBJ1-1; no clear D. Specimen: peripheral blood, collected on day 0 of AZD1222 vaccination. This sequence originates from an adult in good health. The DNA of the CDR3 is TGTGCCTGGAGTGTACCAAGGTTGAACACTGAAGCTTTCTTT. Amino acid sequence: CAWSVPRLNTEAFF.